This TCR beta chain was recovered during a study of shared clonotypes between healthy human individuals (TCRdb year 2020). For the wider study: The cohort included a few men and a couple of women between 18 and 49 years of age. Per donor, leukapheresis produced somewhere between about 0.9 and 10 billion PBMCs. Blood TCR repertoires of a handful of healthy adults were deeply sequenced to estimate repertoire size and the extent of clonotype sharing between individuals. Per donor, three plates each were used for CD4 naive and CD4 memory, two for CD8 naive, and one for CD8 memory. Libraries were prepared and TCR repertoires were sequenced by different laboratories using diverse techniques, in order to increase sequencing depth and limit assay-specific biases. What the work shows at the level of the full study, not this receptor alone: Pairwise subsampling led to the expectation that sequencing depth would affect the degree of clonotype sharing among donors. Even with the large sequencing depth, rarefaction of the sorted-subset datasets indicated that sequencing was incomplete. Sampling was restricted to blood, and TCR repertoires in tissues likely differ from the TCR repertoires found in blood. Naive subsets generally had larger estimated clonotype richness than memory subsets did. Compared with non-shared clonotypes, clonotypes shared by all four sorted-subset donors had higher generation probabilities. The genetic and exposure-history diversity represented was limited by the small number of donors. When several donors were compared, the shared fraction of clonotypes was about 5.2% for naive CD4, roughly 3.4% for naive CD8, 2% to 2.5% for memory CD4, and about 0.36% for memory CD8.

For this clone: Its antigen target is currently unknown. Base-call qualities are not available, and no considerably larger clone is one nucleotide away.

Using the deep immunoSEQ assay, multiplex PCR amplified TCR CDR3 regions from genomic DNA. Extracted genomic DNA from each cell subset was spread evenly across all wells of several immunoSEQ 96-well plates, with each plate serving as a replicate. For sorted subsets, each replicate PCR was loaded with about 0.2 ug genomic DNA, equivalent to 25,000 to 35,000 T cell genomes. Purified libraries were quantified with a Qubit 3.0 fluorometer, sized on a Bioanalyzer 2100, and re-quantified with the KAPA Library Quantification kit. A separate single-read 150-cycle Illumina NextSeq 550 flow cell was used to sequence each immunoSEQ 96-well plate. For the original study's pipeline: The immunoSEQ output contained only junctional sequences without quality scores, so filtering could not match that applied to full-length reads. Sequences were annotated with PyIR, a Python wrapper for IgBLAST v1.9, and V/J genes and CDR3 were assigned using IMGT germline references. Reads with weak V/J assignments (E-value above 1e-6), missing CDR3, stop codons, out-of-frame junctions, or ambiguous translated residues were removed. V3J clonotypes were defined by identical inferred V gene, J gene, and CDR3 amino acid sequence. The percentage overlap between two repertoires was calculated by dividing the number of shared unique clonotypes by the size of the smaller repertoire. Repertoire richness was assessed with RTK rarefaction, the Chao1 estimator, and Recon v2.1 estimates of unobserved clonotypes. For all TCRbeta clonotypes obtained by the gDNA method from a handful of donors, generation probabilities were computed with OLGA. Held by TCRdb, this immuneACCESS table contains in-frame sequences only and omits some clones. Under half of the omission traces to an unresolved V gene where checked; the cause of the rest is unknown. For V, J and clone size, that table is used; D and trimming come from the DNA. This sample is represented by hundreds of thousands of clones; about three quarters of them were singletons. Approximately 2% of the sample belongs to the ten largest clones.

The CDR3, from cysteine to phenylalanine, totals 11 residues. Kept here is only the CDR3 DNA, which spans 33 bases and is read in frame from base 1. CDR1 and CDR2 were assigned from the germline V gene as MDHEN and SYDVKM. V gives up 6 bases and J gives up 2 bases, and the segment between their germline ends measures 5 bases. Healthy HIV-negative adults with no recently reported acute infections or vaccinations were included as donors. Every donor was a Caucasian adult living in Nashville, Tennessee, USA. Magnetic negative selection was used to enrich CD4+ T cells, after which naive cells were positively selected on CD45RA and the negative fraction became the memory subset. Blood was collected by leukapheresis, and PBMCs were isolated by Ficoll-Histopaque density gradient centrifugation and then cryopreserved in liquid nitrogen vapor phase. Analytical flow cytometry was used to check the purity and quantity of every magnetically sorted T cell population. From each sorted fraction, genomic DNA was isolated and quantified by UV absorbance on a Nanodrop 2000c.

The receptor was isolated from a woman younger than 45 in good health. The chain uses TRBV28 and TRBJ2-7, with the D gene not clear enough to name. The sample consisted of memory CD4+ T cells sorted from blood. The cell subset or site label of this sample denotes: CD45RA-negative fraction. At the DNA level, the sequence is TGTGCCAGCAGGGACGCCTACGAGCAGTACTTC. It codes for CASRDAYEQYF.